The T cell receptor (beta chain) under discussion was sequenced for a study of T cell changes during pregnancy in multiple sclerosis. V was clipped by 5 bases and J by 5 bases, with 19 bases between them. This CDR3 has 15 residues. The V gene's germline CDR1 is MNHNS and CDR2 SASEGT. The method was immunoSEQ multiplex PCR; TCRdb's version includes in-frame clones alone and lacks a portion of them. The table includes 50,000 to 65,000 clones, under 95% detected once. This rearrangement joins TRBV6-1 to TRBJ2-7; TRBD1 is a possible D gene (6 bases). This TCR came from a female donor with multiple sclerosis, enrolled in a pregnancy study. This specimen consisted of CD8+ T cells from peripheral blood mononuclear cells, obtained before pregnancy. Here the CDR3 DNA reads TGTGCCAGCAGTTTCAAATTACAGGGTACGGACGAGCAGTACTTC. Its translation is CASSFKLQGTDEQYF.